The present T cell receptor beta chain was sequenced within a study of T cell responses to AZD1222 COVID-19 vaccine. Overall study results and limits: Sampled repertoires all dated from after the peak T cell response. Spike regions recognized by vaccine-associated CD4 TCRs spanned the protein, led by 160-218 and 743-854.

The analysis combined second doses at about 4 or about 12 weeks. About this clone itself: Its cognate antigen is unknown.

Only in-frame clones appear in the TCRdb table, and some are missing; sequencing was by immunoSEQ multiplex PCR. The sample shows roughly 120,000 clones, more than 70% of them seen only once. J lost 2 bases, V lost 1 base, and 9 bases had no gene match. The length of the CDR3 is 17 residues. The germline V gene encodes CDR1 SGHVS and CDR2 FQNEAQ. J is TRBJ2-7 and V is TRBV7-8; TRBD2 agrees at 9 bases. The clonotype originates from an adult who received the AZD1222 COVID-19 vaccine. Material: peripheral blood, obtained 28 days after the second AZD1222 dose. The CDR3 is CASSLVAGAKPPYEQYF. The CDR3 DNA reads as TGTGCCAGCAGCTTAGTAGCGGGGGCCAAACCTCCCTACGAGCAGTACTTC.